A selection of T cell receptor beta chains follows, all from one sample in a study of cytotoxic CD8 clonotypes in ibrutinib-treated CLL. Clones were read by immunoSEQ multiplex PCR, and TCRdb kept only the in-frame ones, dropping some. The repertoire has fewer than 45,000 clones, 70% of them found once; the top ten carry about a tenth. The material sequenced was PBMCs, taken at disease progression, from a patient treated with ibrutinib. These receptors all come from a human donor with chronic lymphocytic leukemia. The conserved cysteine and the conserved F or W are not part of the CDR3 here. The size field is filled for only some rows; it gives once, few, many or a size class.

length,size,V,CDR3
10,-,TRBV10-3,ASWAGSYEQY
14,-,TRBV15,ATSRGDSGREATQY
13,-,TRBV5-1,ASSFRPVNTGELF
13,-,TRBV6-5,ASSYGTSGSYEQY
12,-,TRBV15,ATKWGDSNQPQH
12,-,TRBV5-1,ASSPGTANTEAF
9,few,TRBV20-1,SVSGNYGYT
13,-,TRBV14,ASSQGGGSTDTQY
11,-,TRBV27,ASSFTFTGELF
11,-,TRBV27,ACRRTRADEQF
13,-,TRBV7-9,ASSLQGATNYGYT
11,few,TRBV5-6,ASRVGGLYEQY
12,-,TRBV7-8,ASSTRQGSAEQY
12,-,TRBV2,ASRGQMNTGELF
14,few,TRBV6-1,ASSDEGEGSTYEQY
17,-,TRBV7-9,ASSVPRGLAGGINNEQF
12,-,TRBV2,ASRKRASEETQY
14,-,TRBV2,ASSETLAGSTDTQY
16,-,TRBV19,ASTLYSPGTGPYNEQF
11,-,TRBV2,ASVPGGTDEQY
14,-,TRBV19,ASSRTASLMNTEAF
9,few,TRBV2,ASTRTPYYT
13,-,TRBV6-5,ASSNSGQSYNEQF
14,-,TRBV19,ASSTYTGTASTEAF
13,few,TRBV10-1,ASSLDGTGYYEQY